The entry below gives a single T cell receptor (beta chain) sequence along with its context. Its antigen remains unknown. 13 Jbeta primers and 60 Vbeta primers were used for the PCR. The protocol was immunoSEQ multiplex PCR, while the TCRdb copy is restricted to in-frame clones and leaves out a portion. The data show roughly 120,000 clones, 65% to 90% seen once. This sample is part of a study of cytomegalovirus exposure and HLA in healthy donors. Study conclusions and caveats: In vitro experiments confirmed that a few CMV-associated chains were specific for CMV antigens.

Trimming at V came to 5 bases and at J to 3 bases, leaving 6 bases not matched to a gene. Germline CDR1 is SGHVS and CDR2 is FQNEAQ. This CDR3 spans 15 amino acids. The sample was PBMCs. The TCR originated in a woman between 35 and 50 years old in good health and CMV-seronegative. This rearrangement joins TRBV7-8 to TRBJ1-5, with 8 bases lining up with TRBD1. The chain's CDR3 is CASSTGQEPNQPQHF. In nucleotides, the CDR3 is TGTGCCAGCAGCACGGGACAGGAGCCCAATCAGCCCCAGCATTTT.